Sequencing of this T cell receptor (beta chain) was carried out in a study of regulatory T cells in long-lasting Graves disease. Time point given: persistent/refractory GD, antithyroid drugs over 5 years with positive TRAb. PBMC RNA was the source of the TCR library. Germline V gene sequence: CDR1 SGHTA, CDR2 FQGNSA. The CDR3 runs 17 residues. V dropped 3 bases and J dropped 5; count of bases not matched to a gene: 12. About this clonotype: Its matching antigen is unknown.

CDR3 regions were amplified by Arm-PCR using iRepertoire HTBI primers to build TCR beta libraries. In the source study's methods: The identification of 60 or so TRBV and around 15 TRBJ segments was made across samples. Via MiXCR, TCRdb re-called the multiplex PCR reads, giving one row per CDR3 protein. V and J calls and clone size were set by TCRdb, not the authors. The sample gives around 300,000 distinct CDR3 sequences, 20% to 25% of which show up once; more than 50% is in the top ten. Points from the study as a whole: Newly diagnosed disease favored TRBV20-1 and TRBJ2-1 over persistent disease.

The receptor was derived from a female donor with Graves disease. The V gene is TRBV7-2, the J gene TRBJ2-2; 7 bases are a match to TRBD2. The specimen was peripheral blood mononuclear cells (PBMCs), collected when the disease was refractory, from a patient treated with antithyroid drugs. The chain's CDR3 is CASSFRGSYRGTGELFF. The CDR3 DNA is TGTGCCAGCAGCTTCCGCGGGAGCTACCGGGGGACCGGGGAGCTGTTTTTT.